This TCR beta chain was captured by sequencing in a study of T cells in localized non-small cell lung cancer. Generated by immunoSEQ multiplex PCR, the TCRdb table keeps only in-frame clones and is missing some. The data contain roughly 21,000 clones, 90% of them singletons. General study results and limits: It was uninvolved adjacent lung that showed the highest T cell clonality, exceeding tumor. Sequencing was restricted to one tumor region; therefore, heterogeneity remains possible.

Germline assignment: CDR1 MNHNY and CDR2 SVGAGI (reference sequence). The ends were cut back, 5 bases at V and 8 bases at J, with 15 bases in the middle. This CDR3 spans 13 amino acids. The table lists this clone with a count of one. Its antigen is not known. This TCR was recovered from a woman aged 35 to 70 with stage I lung adenocarcinoma. The V call is TRBV6-6, the J call TRBJ1-2; maybe TRBD1 (5 bases). The material sequenced was peripheral blood, taken before any cancer treatment. The CDR3 loop is CASSLGAGWGYTF. CDR3 DNA: TGTGCCAGCAGTCTCGGGGCCGGCTGGGGCTACACCTTC.